The rows below give T cell receptor beta chains drawn from one sample of a study of blood T cell repertoires in COVID-19. The method was immunoSEQ multiplex PCR; TCRdb's version includes in-frame clones alone and lacks a portion of them. The sample shows 310,000 or so clones, under 90% of them seen only once. Sequenced material: PBMCs or T cells enriched from blood (not recorded which). These receptor sequences come from a woman younger than 30 who had recovered from COVID-19. CDR3s include the opening cysteine and the closing phenylalanine or tryptophan. Clone size appears in some rows only: once, few, many, or a class for an expanded clone.

J gene | clone size | V gene | CDR3 protein
TRBJ2-7 | - | TRBV18 | CASSPPARTYEQYF
TRBJ1-1 | - | TRBV6-5 | CASSYGDRDTEAFF
TRBJ1-1 | once | TRBV18 | CASSPGQGGIGNTEAFF
TRBJ1-2 | once | TRBV18 | CASSPGAEANYGYTF
TRBJ1-2 | - | TRBV24-1 | CATSDSGEDYGYTF
TRBJ2-1 | - | TRBV5-4 | CASSFPGDYEQFF
TRBJ1-6 | - | TRBV13 | CASSLGTEGNSPLHF
TRBJ1-1 | - | TRBV6-5 | CASSAARGNTEAFF
TRBJ2-1 | - | TRBV11-1 | CASSLGVTSGNEQFF
TRBJ2-3 | - | TRBV3-1/TRBV3-2 | CASSQGYGVSTDTQYF
TRBJ2-2 | - | TRBV7-9 | CASSPPGLEGTGELFF
TRBJ1-2 | - | TRBV12-5 | CASGLVLGRQGYGYTF